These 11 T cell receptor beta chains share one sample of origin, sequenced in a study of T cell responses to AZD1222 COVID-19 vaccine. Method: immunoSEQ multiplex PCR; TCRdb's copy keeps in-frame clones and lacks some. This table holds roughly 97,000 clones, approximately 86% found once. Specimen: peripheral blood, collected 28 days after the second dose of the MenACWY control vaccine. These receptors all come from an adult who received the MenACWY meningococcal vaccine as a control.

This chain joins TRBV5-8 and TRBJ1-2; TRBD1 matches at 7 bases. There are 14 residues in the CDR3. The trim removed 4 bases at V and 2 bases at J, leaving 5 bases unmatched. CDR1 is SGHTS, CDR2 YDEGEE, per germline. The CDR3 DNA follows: TGTGCCAGCAGCCTAGGACAGGCGAACTATGGCTACACCTTC. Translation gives CASSLGQANYGYTF.

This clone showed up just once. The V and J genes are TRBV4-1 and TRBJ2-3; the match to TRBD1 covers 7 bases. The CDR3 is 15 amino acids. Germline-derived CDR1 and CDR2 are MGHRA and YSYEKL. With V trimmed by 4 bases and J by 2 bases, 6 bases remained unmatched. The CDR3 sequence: CASSLGGIATDTQYF. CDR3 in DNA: TGCGCCAGCAGCCTAGGGGGCATTGCCACAGATACGCAGTATTTT.

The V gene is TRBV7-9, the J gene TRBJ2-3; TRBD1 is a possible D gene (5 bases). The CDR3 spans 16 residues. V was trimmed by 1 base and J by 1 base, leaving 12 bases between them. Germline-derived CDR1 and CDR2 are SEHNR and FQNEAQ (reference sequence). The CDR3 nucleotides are TGTGCCAGCAGCTTAGACAGGCCCTCTGGCACAGATACGCAGTATTTT. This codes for CASSLDRPSGTDTQYF.

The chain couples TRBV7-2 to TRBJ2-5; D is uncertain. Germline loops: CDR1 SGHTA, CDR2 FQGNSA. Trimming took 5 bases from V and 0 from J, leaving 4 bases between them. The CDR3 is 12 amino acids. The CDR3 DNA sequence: TGTGCCAGCAGCCCTTACCAAGAGACCCAGTACTTC. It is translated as CASSPYQETQYF.

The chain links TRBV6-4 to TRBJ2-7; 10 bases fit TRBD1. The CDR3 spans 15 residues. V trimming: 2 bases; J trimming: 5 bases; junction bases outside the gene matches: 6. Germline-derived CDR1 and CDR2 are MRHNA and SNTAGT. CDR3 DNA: TGTGCCAGCAGTGACAAGGGACAGGGGCTCAACGAGCAGTACTTC. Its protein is CASSDKGQGLNEQYF.

The CDR3 sequence: CASSLVPDISYTF. In DNA form, the CDR3 reads TGTGCCAGCAGCTTGGTCCCGGACATTAGCTACACCTTC. The chain joins TRBV5-6 to TRBJ1-2; D might be TRBD1 (5 bases). This CDR3 has 13 residues. V lost 0 bases and J 9 bases, leaving 12 bases between the germline ends. CDR1 SGHDT and CDR2 YYEEEE come from the germline V gene. Full variable domain (remainder filled in from reference TRBV5-6 and TRBJ1-2): DAGVTQSPTHLIKTRGQQVTLRCSPKSGHDTVSWYQQALGQGPQFIFQYYEEEERQRGNFPDRFSGHQFPNYSSELNVNALLLGDSALYLCASSLVPDISYTFGSGTRLTVV.

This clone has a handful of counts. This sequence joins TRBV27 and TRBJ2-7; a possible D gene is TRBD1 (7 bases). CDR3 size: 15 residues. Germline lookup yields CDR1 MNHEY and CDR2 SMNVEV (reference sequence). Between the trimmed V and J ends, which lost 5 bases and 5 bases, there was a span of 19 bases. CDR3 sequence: CASSHRQGLPNEQYF. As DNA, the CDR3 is TGTGCCAGCAGTCACAGACAGGGACTCCCGAACGAGCAGTACTTC.

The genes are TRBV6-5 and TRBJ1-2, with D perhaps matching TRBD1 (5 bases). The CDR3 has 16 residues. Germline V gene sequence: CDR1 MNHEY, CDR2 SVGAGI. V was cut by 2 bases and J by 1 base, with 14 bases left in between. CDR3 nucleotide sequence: TGTGCCAGCAGTTACGGGACCCGGGGGTTTAACTATGGCTACACCTTC. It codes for CASSYGTRGFNYGYTF.

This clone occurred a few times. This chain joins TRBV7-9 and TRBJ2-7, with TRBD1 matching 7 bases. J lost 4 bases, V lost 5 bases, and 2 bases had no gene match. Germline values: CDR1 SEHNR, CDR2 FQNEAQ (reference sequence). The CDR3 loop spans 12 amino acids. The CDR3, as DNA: TGTGCCAGCAGCCGACAGGGTTACGAGCAGTACTTC. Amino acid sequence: CASSRQGYEQYF.

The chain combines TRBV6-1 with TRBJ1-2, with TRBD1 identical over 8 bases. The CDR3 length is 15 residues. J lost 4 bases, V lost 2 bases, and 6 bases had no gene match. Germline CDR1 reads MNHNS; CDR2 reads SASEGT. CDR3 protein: CASSEQGAYTYGYTF. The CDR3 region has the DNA TGTGCCAGCAGTGAACAGGGGGCCTACACCTATGGCTACACCTTC.

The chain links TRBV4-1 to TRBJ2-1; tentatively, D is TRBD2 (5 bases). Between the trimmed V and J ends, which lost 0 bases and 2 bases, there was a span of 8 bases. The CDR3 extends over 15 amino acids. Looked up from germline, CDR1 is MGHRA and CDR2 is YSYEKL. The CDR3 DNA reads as TGCGCCAGCAGCCAAGATCCAGCGGCCTACAATGAGCAGTTCTTC. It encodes CASSQDPAAYNEQFF.